The 29 T cell receptor beta chains listed next were all sequenced from one sample in a study of cytomegalovirus exposure and HLA in healthy donors. 60 Vbeta and 13 Jbeta primers were used in PCR. The assay was immunoSEQ multiplex PCR, and TCRdb's table has in-frame clones only and misses some. Among about 60,000 clones, approximately 80% were seen once, and the ten largest hold about 3.6%. Sequenced material: PBMCs. Receptors originate from a woman aged 40-49 years in good health and CMV-seropositive.

The chain joins TRBV7-8 to TRBJ1-4; a weak D match, TRBD1 (5 bases). The CDR3 has 17 residues. V lost 1 base and J lost 1, with 13 bases in between. The germline V gene has CDR1 SGHVS and CDR2 FQNEAQ. The DNA for the CDR3 is TGTGCCAGCAGCTTAGGCGGGAGGGGCGGAACTAATGAAAAACTGTTTTTT. As protein: CASSLGGRGGTNEKLFF.

This clone was observed a few times. The gene calls are TRBV25-1 and TRBJ1-6; 7 bases match TRBD1. Germline CDR1 reads MGHDK; CDR2 reads SYGVNS. The ends lost 3 bases at V and 10 bases at J; junction bases unmatched: 3. This CDR3 contains 13 residues. CDR3 residues: CASSETGRSPLHF. The DNA for the CDR3 is TGTGCCAGCAGTGAGACAGGGAGGTCACCCCTCCACTTT.

The J gene is TRBJ2-5, the V gene TRBV7-9, with D possibly TRBD1 on 5 matching bases. This CDR3 comprises 14 residues. Germline lookup yields CDR1 SEHNR and CDR2 FQNEAQ (reference sequence). V lost 4 bases, J lost 2 bases, and 11 bases lay in between. CDR3 coding DNA: TGTGCCAGCAGCTCCCCTAACAGGCAAGAGACCCAGTACTTC. The encoded protein is CASSSPNRQETQYF.

CDR3 DNA: TGTGCCAGCAGCCAAGTGGTCGGGTCAGCACAAGAGACCCAGTACTTC. Translating gives CASSQVVGSAQETQYF. J is TRBJ2-5 and V is TRBV4-2; D unclear. Germline V CDR1 and CDR2: LGHNA, YNFKEQ. This CDR3 region has 16 residues. V was pared by 1 base and J by 2 bases, with 14 bases between.

This clone has just a few counts. The chain recombines TRBV5-4 with TRBJ1-6; TRBD1 aligns across 8 bases. The CDR3 covers 17 residues. Trimming took 7 bases from V and 4 from J; bases not matched to a gene: 13. Germline V CDR1 and CDR2: SGHNT, YYREEE (reference sequence). The chain's CDR3 is CASSADVQGAYNSPLHF. The CDR3 DNA sequence: TGTGCCAGCTCCGCAGATGTCCAGGGGGCATATAATTCACCCCTCCACTTT.

The chain links TRBV6-6 to TRBJ1-1; unclear D gene. Between the trimmed V and J ends, which lost 6 bases and 1 base, there was a span of 3 bases. This CDR3 contains 11 residues. Germline loops: CDR1 MNHNY, CDR2 SVGAGI (reference sequence). DNA for the CDR3: TGTGCCAGCAGCGGGAACACTGAAGCTTTCTTT. Translation: CASSGNTEAFF.

The V gene is TRBV11-2, the J gene TRBJ2-3; 8 bases agree with TRBD1. The germline V gene encodes CDR1 SGHAT and CDR2 FQNNGV. J gave up 3 bases and V 4 bases, and 12 bases lay outside the gene matches. The CDR3 is 17 residues long. For the CDR3, the DNA is TGTGCCAGCAGCTGTACGCCGGGACAGGTAATGACAGATACGCAGTATTTT. It specifies CASSCTPGQVMTDTQYF.

The chain joins TRBV11-2 to TRBJ1-1; D is uncertain. V was pared by 0 bases and J by 6 bases, with 11 bases between. Germline loops: CDR1 SGHAT, CDR2 FQNNGV. This CDR3 is built from 14 residues. In nucleotides, the CDR3 is TGTGCCAGCAGCTTAGAAAGAGGGAGGGCTGAAGCTTTCTTT. Encoded protein: CASSLERGRAEAFF.

This clone was seen only a few times. The rearrangement uses TRBV6-5 and TRBJ1-2, with TRBD1 matching over 9 bases. V lost 7 bases to trimming and J lost 8 bases; unmatched junction nucleotides: 8. This CDR3 has 13 residues. The germline V gene has CDR1 MNHEY and CDR2 SVGAGI. In DNA, the CDR3 is TGTGCCAGCACACCGGGACAGGGAAGAGGCTACACCTTC. It translates to CASTPGQGRGYTF.

CDR3 bases: TGTGCCAGCAGCACACAGGGGTCGGAGGGCTACACCTTC. Protein sequence: CASSTQGSEGYTF. This chain links TRBV7-9 with TRBJ1-2, with TRBD1 identical over 7 bases. Unmatched junction bases numbered 8, after V lost 5 bases and J lost 8 bases. The CDR3 contains 13 residues. Germline CDR1 reads SEHNR; CDR2 reads FQNEAQ (reference sequence).

This clone appeared once. This rearrangement joins TRBV5-1 to TRBJ1-2; possibly TRBD1 for D (5 bases). Germline CDR1 is SGHRS and CDR2 is YFSETQ. CDR3 length: 14 amino acids. The ends were cut back, 3 bases at V and 13 bases at J, with 22 bases in the middle. DNA for the CDR3: TGCGCCAGCAGCTGGGGGGACCAGAGCTCCACGTGCACCTTC. The encoded protein is CASSWGDQSSTCTF.

This chain uses TRBV5-6 with TRBJ2-1; 9 bases map to TRBD2. The CDR3 extends over 15 amino acids. Looked up from germline, CDR1 is SGHDT and CDR2 is YYEEEE. V trimming: 3 bases; J trimming: 5 bases; junction bases outside the gene matches: 6. DNA for the CDR3: TGTGCCAGCAGCTCTCCGGGACTAGCCCACAATGAGCAGTTCTTC. This translates into CASSSPGLAHNEQFF.

The chain is built from TRBV18 and TRBJ2-2; possibly TRBD1 for D (5 bases). CDR1 is KGHSH and CDR2 is LQKENI in the germline V gene. CDR3 length: 16 amino acids. V was trimmed by 8 bases and J by 0 bases, leaving 16 bases between them. CDR3 nucleotides: TGTGCCAGCGGACGGACACGGCTGGCGAACACCGGGGAGCTGTTTTTT. Translated, it gives CASGRTRLANTGELFF.

The genes are TRBV4-1 and TRBJ2-7; TRBD1 matches at 8 bases. In germline, CDR1 is MGHRA, CDR2 YSYEKL. Trimming took 4 bases from V and 2 from J; bases not matched to a gene: 10. The CDR3 consists of 16 residues. The CDR3 loop reads CASSPTPGTGAYEQYF. The CDR3 coding sequence is TGCGCCAGCAGCCCAACCCCCGGGACAGGTGCCTACGAGCAGTACTTC.

On this clone: The same CDR3 is also encoded by other DNA sequences in this sample. The chain couples TRBV5-1 to TRBJ2-5; TRBD2 might be the D (6 bases). Germline-derived CDR1 and CDR2 are SGHRS and YFSETQ. CDR3 size: 13 residues. Trimming pared 4 bases from V and 5 bases from J, leaving 12 bases between. CDR3 DNA sequence: TGCGCCAGCAGCCTCGGGGGTGGGGAGACCCAGTACTTC. Its protein product is CASSLGGGETQYF.

The rearrangement links TRBV2 to TRBJ1-1, with a tentative D call TRBD1 (5 bases). V shed 4 bases and J shed 5 bases, with 14 bases lying between them. Germline values: CDR1 SNHLY, CDR2 FYNNEI. The CDR3 consists of 14 residues. CDR3 nucleotide sequence: TGTGCCAGCAGTGCCCGGAAGGGGCTGACTGAAGCTTTCTTT. Its translation: CASSARKGLTEAFF.

This chain joins TRBV5-1 and TRBJ2-7; TRBD1 matches at 8 bases. Germline assignment: CDR1 SGHRS and CDR2 YFSETQ. The CDR3 spans 14 residues. With V trimmed by 6 bases and J by 5 bases, 10 bases remained unmatched. The CDR3, as DNA: TGCGCCAGCATGCAAGGACAGGGTACGCACGAGCAGTACTTC. Residues: CASMQGQGTHEQYF. Together with reference TRBV5-1 and TRBJ2-7, the CDR3 gives the full variable domain: KAGVTQTPRYLIKTRGQQVTLSCSPISGHRSVSWYQQTPGQGLQFLFEYFSETQRNKGNFPGRFSGRQFSNSRSEMNVSTLELGDSALYLCASMQGQGTHEQYFGPGTRLTVT.

The chain has TRBV6-6 and TRBJ1-4; D call uncertain. CDR3 size: 13 residues. In germline, CDR1 is MNHNY, CDR2 SVGAGI (reference sequence). Between the trimmed V and J ends, which lost 6 bases and 5 bases, there was a span of 10 bases. The CDR3 is CASSRGRNEKLFF. The CDR3 DNA sequence: TGTGCCAGCAGCCGGGGTAGAAATGAAAAACTGTTTTTT.

The rearrangement links TRBV30 to TRBJ2-7; 7 bases fit TRBD1. There are 14 residues in the CDR3. Trimming at V came to 2 bases and at J to 8 bases, leaving 12 bases not matched to a gene. The germline V gene encodes CDR1 GTSNPN and CDR2 SVGIG (reference sequence). CDR3 in DNA: TGTGCCTGGAGTAGGGACAGTGGGGGTCGTAAGCAGTACTTC. This gives the protein CAWSRDSGGRKQYF.

V gene TRBV6-5 combines with J gene TRBJ2-3; D might be TRBD2 (6 bases). Germline V lookup: CDR1 MNHEY, CDR2 SVGAGI. Trimming shortened V by 8 bases and J by 6 bases, and 15 bases separated the two germline ends. CDR3 length: 13 residues. DNA of the CDR3: TGTGCCAGCGGATGGGGGGAAGGCGATACGCAGTATTTT. It is translated as CASGWGEGDTQYF.

The gene calls are TRBV11-2 and TRBJ2-7; 7 bases map to TRBD1. The CDR3 has 15 residues. Germline V gene data show CDR1 as SGHAT and CDR2 as FQNNGV. Unmatched junction bases numbered 12, after V lost 4 bases and J lost 6 bases. The CDR3 DNA reads as TGTGCCAGCAGCTCGGTGACAGGGACCCTGGGCGAGCAGTACTTC. It yields the protein CASSSVTGTLGEQYF. The full variable domain, its missing parts supplied by reference TRBV11-2 and TRBJ2-7, is EAGVAQSPRYKIIEKRQSVAFWCNPISGHATLYWYQQILGQGPKLLIQFQNNGVVDDSQLPKDRFSAERLKGVDSTLKIQPAKLEDSAVYLCASSSVTGTLGEQYFGPGTRLTVT.

The rearrangement links TRBV5-1 to TRBJ2-6, with 8 positions matching TRBD1. Trimming at V came to 0 bases and at J to 1 base, leaving 6 bases not matched to a gene. This CDR3 has 18 residues. In germline, CDR1 is SGHRS, CDR2 YFSETQ. The CDR3 nucleotides read TGCGCCAGCAGCTTGGCCGGACAGGGACTGTCTGGGGCCAACGTCCTGACTTTC. The encoded protein is CASSLAGQGLSGANVLTF.

As DNA, the CDR3 is TGTGCCAGCAGCTTAAATCCGCACCCCGGAGGGACAGATACGCAGTATTTT. It yields the protein CASSLNPHPGGTDTQYF. The J gene is TRBJ2-3, the V gene TRBV7-6; weak D call: TRBD2 (6 bases). The CDR3 totals 17 residues. Germline values: CDR1 SGHVS, CDR2 FNYEAQ. Deletions cut 2 bases from V and 3 bases from J, with 18 bases between.

The V call is TRBV6-5, the J call TRBJ1-1; TRBD1 might be the D (5 bases). CDR3 length: 14 amino acids. Per the germline V gene, CDR1 is MNHEY and CDR2 is SVGAGI. Trimming took 5 bases from V and 4 from J, leaving 14 bases between them. In DNA, the CDR3 is TGTGCCAGCAGTCCCCCGGGGGGGATCACTGAAGCTTTCTTT. It is translated as CASSPPGGITEAFF.

This chain joins TRBV6-1 and TRBJ1-6; TRBD1 matches at 10 bases. Germline CDR1 and CDR2: MNHNS and SASEGT. The V and J ends lost 2 bases and 9 bases, in that order; junction bases with no gene match: 7. The CDR3 contains 16 residues. This CDR3 is CASSERDRGDGSPLHF. CDR3 DNA sequence: TGTGCCAGCAGTGAAAGGGACAGGGGTGACGGTTCACCCCTCCACTTT.

The chain is built from TRBV5-1 and TRBJ1-4; maybe TRBD1 (6 bases). Per the germline V gene, CDR1 is SGHRS and CDR2 is YFSETQ. Trimming took 4 bases from V and 0 from J, leaving 10 bases between them. This CDR3 has 15 residues. CDR3 sequence (DNA): TGCGCCAGCAGCCCCAGGGGCGCAACTAATGAAAAACTGTTTTTT. It codes for CASSPRGATNEKLFF.

This clone was observed a few times. V gene TRBV5-1 combines with J gene TRBJ2-5; 10 positions agree with TRBD1. CDR1 and CDR2 (germline): SGHRS, YFSETQ. The CDR3 has 16 amino acids. V was pared by 4 bases and J by 4 bases, with 10 bases of the junction left unmatched. The CDR3 is CASSTGQGVGGETQYF. DNA of the CDR3: TGCGCCAGCAGCACCGGACAGGGGGTCGGAGGAGAGACCCAGTACTTC.

This clone was recorded a few times. V usage is TRBV7-9 and J usage is TRBJ2-3; TRBD2 matches at 9 bases. CDR1 is SEHNR and CDR2 is FQNEAQ in the germline V gene (reference sequence). The CDR3 is 17 residues long. The V gene end was trimmed by 1 base and the J gene end by 1 base; junction bases not matched to a gene: 6. The CDR3 DNA sequence: TGTGCCAGCAGCTTAGGATCAGCGGGGGGTCGCACAGATACGCAGTATTTT. This sequence encodes CASSLGSAGGRTDTQYF.

The chain has TRBV7-9 and TRBJ2-7, with 9 bases identical to TRBD1. This CDR3 is 17 amino acids long. V shed 3 bases, J shed 2 bases, and the junction held 11 bases outside the gene matches. Germline loops: CDR1 SEHNR, CDR2 FQNEAQ (reference sequence). Here the CDR3 reads CASSLGRFGTGPYEQYF. The CDR3 coding sequence is TGTGCCAGCAGCTTGGGGCGATTTGGGACAGGGCCCTACGAGCAGTACTTC.